Given below is one T cell receptor beta chain in context. Antigen: not known. Assay: immunoSEQ multiplex PCR; the TCRdb copy retains only in-frame clones and omits some. The sample includes tens of thousands of clones, approximately 76% of them seen just once. The source of the sample is a study of radiotherapy plus CTLA-4 blockade in lung cancer. In chemo-refractory metastatic non-small-cell lung cancer, patients got ipilimumab CTLA-4 blockade together with focal radiation. The study, taken as a whole, reports: After treatment with radiotherapy plus ipilimumab, TCR clones that came from the tumor expanded in blood.

CDR3 size: 16 residues. Losses at the gene ends were 4 bases for V and 6 bases for J; bases not matched to a gene: 6. Germline V CDR1 and CDR2: SGHTA, FQGNSA. The clonotype comes from a human donor with non-small cell lung cancer who had stable disease on radiotherapy plus ipilimumab. The V call is TRBV7-2, the J call TRBJ2-3, with 14 nucleotides matching TRBD2. This sample comprised peripheral blood, obtained from a patient treated with radiotherapy plus ipilimumab. The CDR3 region is CASSSRLAGGLDTQYF. DNA of the CDR3: TGTGCCAGCAGCTCTCGACTAGCGGGGGGGCTGGATACGCAGTATTTT.